This paragraph covers one T cell receptor beta chain sequence. This record comes from a study of blood T cells in healthy people across ages. The V and J ends lost 4 bases and 7 bases respectively, with 11 bases between them. The CDR3 extends over 14 amino acids. Germline values: CDR1 LNHNV, CDR2 YYDKDF (reference sequence). Every sample had a minimum of 6 million PBMCs isolated. Primed by a sample-barcoded 5' primer and a J-beta primer mix, a second PCR proceeded for about 7 to 12 cycles. TCRdb re-called the 5' RACE reads with MiXCR, one entry per CDR3 protein. The table lists hundreds of thousands of distinct CDR3 sequences, around three fifths of them singletons.

This receptor was obtained from a man aged 60 to 69 in good health. Sequences were obtained from blood. V gene TRBV15 combines with J gene TRBJ1-6; the D gene is possibly TRBD1 (5 bases). This CDR3 reads CATSTGAKNSPLHF. CDR3 DNA: TGTGCCACCAGCACCGGGGCAAAGAATTCACCCCTCCACTTT.